The 15 T cell receptor beta chains below were found in one sample sequenced in a study of blood T cells in healthy people across ages. Alongside a J-beta primer mix, a sample-barcoded 5' primer served in a second PCR lasting about 7 to 12 cycles. TCRdb re-analysed the 5' RACE reads in MiXCR, keeping a single row per CDR3 protein. The table shows some 1.8 million distinct CDR3 sequences, with about two fifths occurring only once. The material sequenced was blood. The receptor source for this set is a human donor in good health.

This clonotype was counted between two and nine times. The chain couples TRBV20-1 to TRBJ1-1, with D perhaps TRBD1 (5 bases). There are 14 residues in the CDR3. Germline CDR1 and CDR2: DFQATT and SNEGSKA (reference sequence). Trimming took 3 bases from V and 4 from J, leaving 15 bases between them. The CDR3 reads CSASALGLGTEAFF. The CDR3 nucleotides are TGCAGTGCTAGCGCTCTGGGACTGGGCACTGAAGCTTTCTTT.

In the case of this clonotype: One end of the junction does not line up with germline, which may come from a read error. V gene TRBV7-2 combines with J gene TRBJ2-4, with D possibly called TRBD1 or TRBD2 (7 bases each). The CDR3 is made up of 15 amino acids. Per the germline V gene, CDR1 is SGHTA and CDR2 is FQGNSA. Here the CDR3 reads CASSPGGGAKNIQYF. In nucleotides, the CDR3 is TGTGCCAGCAGCCCAGGGGGGGGAGCCAAAAATATTCAGTACTTC.

This clonotype turned up a few times. The chain combines TRBV7-2 with TRBJ2-1; D is perhaps TRBD2 (6 bases). The CDR3 is made up of 15 amino acids. V lost 6 bases, J lost 0 bases, and 12 bases lay in between. The germline CDR1 and CDR2 sequences are SGHTA and FQGNSA. The CDR3 protein is CASRIPGLSYNEQFF. In nucleotides, the CDR3 is TGTGCCAGCAGGATACCGGGACTCTCCTACAATGAGCAGTTCTTC.

The rearrangement joins TRBV29-1 to TRBJ1-1, with D maybe TRBD1 (6 bases). Germline assignment: CDR1 SQVTM and CDR2 ANQGSEA. V was trimmed by 5 bases and J by 4 bases, leaving 11 bases between them. There are 12 residues in the CDR3. CDR3 protein: CSVRTAFTEAFF. CDR3 DNA sequence: TGCAGCGTTAGGACAGCATTCACTGAAGCTTTCTTT.

This clonotype was counted a few times. V and J are TRBV10-3 and TRBJ2-7; D unclear. The length of the CDR3 is 12 residues. The V end was cut by 1 base, the J end by 3 bases, with 4 bases between. The germline V gene has CDR1 ENHRY and CDR2 SYGVKD. CDR3 DNA: TGTGCCATCAGTGAGTGGAGCTACGAGCAGTACTTC. This encodes CAISEWSYEQYF.

This clonotype was counted only a few times. The chain employs TRBV28 and TRBJ2-1, with D unresolved. The CDR3 sequence is 15 residues long. Germline-derived CDR1 and CDR2 are MDHEN and SYDVKM. V was trimmed by 7 bases and J by 0 bases, leaving 13 bases between them. CDR3 DNA: TGTGCCAGCACGCGCCGACTCAGCTCCTACAATGAGCAGTTCTTC. Residues: CASTRRLSSYNEQFF.

The J gene is TRBJ2-7, the V gene TRBV30; a weak D match, TRBD1 (6 bases). The germline gives CDR1 GTSNPN, CDR2 SVGIG (reference sequence). The CDR3 consists of 13 residues. Trimming took 0 bases from V and 6 from J, leaving 12 bases between them. The CDR3 spells CAWSVTGSGEQYF. CDR3 nucleotides: TGTGCCTGGAGTGTCACAGGGTCGGGCGAGCAGTACTTC.

This clonotype is a singleton in its sample. The conserved phenylalanine or tryptophan normally closing the CDR3 is absent here, so this likely arose from a read error. The rearrangement joins TRBV14 to TRBJ1-5, with D perhaps matching TRBD1 (6 bases). From germline, CDR1 is SGHDN and CDR2 FVKESK. Trimming removed 4 bases from V and 7 bases from J, with 8 bases in between. CDR3 length equals 12 residues. The CDR3 DNA sequence: TGTGCCAGCAGCCCCAGGGGCCAGCCCCAGCATCTT. Translating gives CASSPRGQPQHL.

This chain joins TRBV5-4 and TRBJ2-1; TRBD2 matches at 13 bases. V was pared by 4 bases and J by 6 bases, with 7 bases of the junction left unmatched. CDR3 length equals 16 residues. Per the germline V gene, CDR1 is SGHNT and CDR2 is YYREEE (reference sequence). CDR3 loop: CASSPGGLAGVNEQFF. As DNA, the CDR3 is TGTGCCAGCAGCCCTGGAGGACTAGCGGGGGTCAATGAGCAGTTCTTC.

The rearrangement uses TRBV7-2 and TRBJ2-3; D gene ambiguous. CDR1 is SGHTA and CDR2 is FQGNSA in the germline V gene. Between the trimmed V and J ends, which lost 5 bases and 2 bases, there was a span of 11 bases. The CDR3 contains 14 residues. This chain's CDR3 is CASSPPEFTDTQYF. CDR3 sequence (DNA): TGTGCCAGCAGCCCTCCAGAGTTCACAGATACGCAGTATTTT.

Concerning this clonotype: Germline is not matched at one junction end, which may reflect a read error. The chain is built from TRBV3-1 and TRBJ2-7; D is ambiguous. The CDR3 contains 16 residues. Germline-derived CDR1 and CDR2 are LGHDT and YNNKEL (reference sequence). CDR3 sequence: CASSHHGSSRAYGQYF. In DNA form, the CDR3 reads TGTGCCAGCAGCCACCATGGGTCTAGTAGGGCCTACGGGCAGTACTTC.

This chain links TRBV20-1 with TRBJ1-5; tentatively, D is TRBD1 (5 bases). This CDR3 spans 13 amino acids. The germline V gene has CDR1 DFQATT and CDR2 SNEGSKA (reference sequence). V lost 4 bases and J 3 bases, leaving 10 bases between the germline ends. The DNA for the CDR3 is TGCAGTGCTATCTCAGGGATCAATCAGCCCCAGCATTTT. It encodes CSAISGINQPQHF.

This clonotype showed up just a few times. The rearrangement links TRBV5-4 to TRBJ1-1, with D perhaps matching TRBD1 (5 bases). This CDR3 is 14 amino acids long. Germline V gives CDR1 SGHNT, CDR2 YYREEE (reference sequence). Trimming shortened V by 0 bases and J by 1 base, and 7 bases separated the two germline ends. CDR3 coding DNA: TGTGCCAGCAGCTTGGTGGGACCGAACACTGAAGCTTTCTTT. Its translation is CASSLVGPNTEAFF.

This clonotype has more than one count but fewer than ten. The chain has TRBV7-9 and TRBJ1-2; TRBD1 matches 9 bases. Looked up from germline, CDR1 is SEHNR and CDR2 is FQNEAQ (reference sequence). V was pared by 5 bases and J by 5 bases, with 9 bases of the junction left unmatched. The CDR3 contains 15 residues. This chain's CDR3 is CASSPQTTGGYGYTF. In DNA, the CDR3 is TGTGCCAGCAGCCCACAGACGACAGGGGGTTATGGCTACACCTTC.

This chain links TRBV27 with TRBJ2-7; 8 bases are a match to TRBD2. Germline V gives CDR1 MNHEY, CDR2 SMNVEV (reference sequence). CDR3 length equals 14 residues. With 7 bases clipped from V and 6 bases from J, the junction kept 11 bases outside the gene matches. The CDR3, as DNA: TGTGCCAGCACTCCACTCGGGGGGGTGCGCGAGCAGTACTTC. This gives the protein CASTPLGGVREQYF.